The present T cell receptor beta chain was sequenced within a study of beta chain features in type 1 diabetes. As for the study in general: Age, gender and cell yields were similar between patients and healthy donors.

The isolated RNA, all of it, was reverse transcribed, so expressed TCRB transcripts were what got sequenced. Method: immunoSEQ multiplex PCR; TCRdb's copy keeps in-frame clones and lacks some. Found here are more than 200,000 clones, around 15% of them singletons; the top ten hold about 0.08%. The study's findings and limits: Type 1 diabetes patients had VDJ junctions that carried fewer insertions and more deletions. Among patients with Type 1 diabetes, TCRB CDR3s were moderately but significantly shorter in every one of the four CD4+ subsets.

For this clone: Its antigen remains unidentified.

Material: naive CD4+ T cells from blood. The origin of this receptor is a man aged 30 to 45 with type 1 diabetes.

The CDR3, as DNA: TGCAGCGGGAGGGGAGGTGGAAACACCATATATTTT. Protein sequence: CSGRGGGNTIYF. This chain uses TRBV29-1 with TRBJ1-3, with D maybe TRBD1 (5 bases). The CDR3 is made up of 12 amino acids. V was clipped by 7 bases and J by 3 bases, with 10 bases between them. Germline V CDR1 and CDR2: SQVTM, ANQGSEA.